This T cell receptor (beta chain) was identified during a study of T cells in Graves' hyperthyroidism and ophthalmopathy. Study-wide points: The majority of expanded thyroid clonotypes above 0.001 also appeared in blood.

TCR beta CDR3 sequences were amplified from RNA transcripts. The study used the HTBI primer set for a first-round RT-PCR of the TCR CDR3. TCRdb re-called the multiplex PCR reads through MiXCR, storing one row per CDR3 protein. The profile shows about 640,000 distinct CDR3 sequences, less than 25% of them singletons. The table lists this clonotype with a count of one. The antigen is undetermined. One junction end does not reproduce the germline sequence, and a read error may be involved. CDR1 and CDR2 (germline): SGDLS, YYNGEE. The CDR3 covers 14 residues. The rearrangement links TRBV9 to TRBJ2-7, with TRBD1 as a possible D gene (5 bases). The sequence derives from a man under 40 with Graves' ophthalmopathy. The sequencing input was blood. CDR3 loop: CASDEADTSCEQYF. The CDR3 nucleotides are TGTGCCAGCGACGAGGCGGACACTTCCTGCGAGCAGTACTTC.